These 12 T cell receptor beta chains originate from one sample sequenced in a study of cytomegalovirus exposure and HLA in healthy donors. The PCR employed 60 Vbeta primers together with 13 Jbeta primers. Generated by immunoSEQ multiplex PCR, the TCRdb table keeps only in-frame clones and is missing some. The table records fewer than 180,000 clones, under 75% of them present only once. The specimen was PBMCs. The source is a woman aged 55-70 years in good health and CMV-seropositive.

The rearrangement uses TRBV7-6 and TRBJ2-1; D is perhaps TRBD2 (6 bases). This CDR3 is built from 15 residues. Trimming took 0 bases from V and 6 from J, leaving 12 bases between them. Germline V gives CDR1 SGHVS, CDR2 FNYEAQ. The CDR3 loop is CASSLASLASNEQFF. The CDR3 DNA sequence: TGTGCCAGCAGCTTAGCCTCCCTAGCGAGCAATGAGCAGTTCTTC.

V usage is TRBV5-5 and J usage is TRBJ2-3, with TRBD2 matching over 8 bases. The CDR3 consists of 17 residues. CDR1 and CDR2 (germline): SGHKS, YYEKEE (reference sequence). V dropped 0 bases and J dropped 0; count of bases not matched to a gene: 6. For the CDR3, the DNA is TGTGCCAGCAGCTTGGTCCTAGCGGGCCCTAGCACAGATACGCAGTATTTT. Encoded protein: CASSLVLAGPSTDTQYF.

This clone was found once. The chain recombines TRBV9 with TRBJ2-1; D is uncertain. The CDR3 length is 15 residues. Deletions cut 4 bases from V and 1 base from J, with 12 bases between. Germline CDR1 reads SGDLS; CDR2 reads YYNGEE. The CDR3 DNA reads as TGTGCCAGCAGCCCCCGACTTGAATCCTACAATGAGCAGTTCTTC. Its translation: CASSPRLESYNEQFF.

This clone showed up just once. This chain's CDR3 is CASSLRAGGPYEQYF. In DNA, the CDR3 is TGTGCCAGCAGTTTACGGGCGGGAGGGCCCTACGAGCAGTACTTC. The J gene is TRBJ2-7, the V gene TRBV27; 9 nucleotides agree with TRBD2. Germline values: CDR1 MNHEY, CDR2 SMNVEV (reference sequence). The CDR3 is made up of 15 amino acids. Trimming cost V 2 bases and J 2 bases; bases outside gene matches: 4.

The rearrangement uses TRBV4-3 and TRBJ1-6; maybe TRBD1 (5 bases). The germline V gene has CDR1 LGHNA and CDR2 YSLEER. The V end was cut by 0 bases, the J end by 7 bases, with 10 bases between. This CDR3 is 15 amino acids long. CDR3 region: CASSQDRGVNSPLHF. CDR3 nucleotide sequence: TGCGCCAGCAGCCAAGATCGGGGGGTAAATTCACCCCTCCACTTT.

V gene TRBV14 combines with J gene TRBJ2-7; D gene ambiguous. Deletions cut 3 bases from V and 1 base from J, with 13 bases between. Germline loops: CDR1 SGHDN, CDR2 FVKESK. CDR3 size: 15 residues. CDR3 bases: TGTGCCAGCAGCCATGGGCCAATTGGGTCCTACGAGCAGTACTTC. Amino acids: CASSHGPIGSYEQYF.

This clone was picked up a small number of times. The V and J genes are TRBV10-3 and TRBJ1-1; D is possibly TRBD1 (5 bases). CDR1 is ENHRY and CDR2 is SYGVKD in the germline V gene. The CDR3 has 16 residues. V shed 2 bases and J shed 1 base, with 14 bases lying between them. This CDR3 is CAISEPVAGGNTEAFF. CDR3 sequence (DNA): TGTGCCATCAGTGAGCCGGTTGCGGGGGGGAACACTGAAGCTTTCTTT.

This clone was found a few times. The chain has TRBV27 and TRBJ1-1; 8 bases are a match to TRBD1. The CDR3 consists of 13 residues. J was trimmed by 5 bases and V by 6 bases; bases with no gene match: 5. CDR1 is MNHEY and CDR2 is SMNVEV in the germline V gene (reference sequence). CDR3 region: CASRSQGATEAFF. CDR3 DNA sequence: TGTGCCAGCAGGAGTCAGGGGGCAACTGAAGCTTTCTTT.

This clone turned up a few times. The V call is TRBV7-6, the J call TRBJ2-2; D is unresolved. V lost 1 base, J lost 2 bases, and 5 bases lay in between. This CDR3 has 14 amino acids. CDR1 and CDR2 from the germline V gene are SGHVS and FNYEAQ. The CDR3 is CASSLEQNTGELFF. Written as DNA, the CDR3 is TGTGCCAGCAGCTTAGAGCAAAACACCGGGGAGCTGTTTTTT.

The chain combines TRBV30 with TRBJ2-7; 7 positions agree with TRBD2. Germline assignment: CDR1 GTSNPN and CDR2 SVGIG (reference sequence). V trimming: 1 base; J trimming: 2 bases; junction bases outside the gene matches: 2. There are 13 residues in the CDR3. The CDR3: CAWSASGAYEQYF. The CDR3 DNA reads TGTGCCTGGAGTGCTAGCGGCGCCTACGAGCAGTACTTC.

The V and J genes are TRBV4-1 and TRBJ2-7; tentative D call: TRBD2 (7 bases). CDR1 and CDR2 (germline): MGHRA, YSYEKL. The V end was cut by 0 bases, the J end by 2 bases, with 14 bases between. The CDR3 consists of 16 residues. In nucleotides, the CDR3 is TGCGCCAGCAGCCAAGATTCTAGGGGGAGGGCCTACGAGCAGTACTTC. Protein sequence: CASSQDSRGRAYEQYF.

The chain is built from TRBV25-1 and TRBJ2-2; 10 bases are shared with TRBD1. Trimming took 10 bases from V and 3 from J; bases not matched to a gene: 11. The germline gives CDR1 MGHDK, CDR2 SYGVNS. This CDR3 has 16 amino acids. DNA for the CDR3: TGTGCCACCGCCGGGACAGGGGTGAGCCACACCGGGGAGCTGTTTTTT. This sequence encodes CATAGTGVSHTGELFF.